The T cell receptor beta chain described here comes from a study of T cell repertoires in cytomegalovirus infection. The study's findings and limits: The ex vivo response showed dominance by HLA-C-restricted CMV-specific TCR beta clonotypes.

One entry per CDR3 protein results from TCRdb running MiXCR on the reads. Seen here are approximately 300,000 distinct CDR3 sequences, around a quarter observed once, and the top ten hold 13%. Germline values: CDR1 SGHAT, CDR2 FQNNGV. Between the trimmed V and J ends, which lost 6 bases and 6 bases, there was a span of 14 bases. This CDR3 contains 13 residues. Turning to this clonotype: The antigen is not known.

The receptor was isolated from a human donor in good health (CMV status not recorded). Some clones in this sample may be carry-over from other donors' samples. The gene calls are TRBV11-2 and TRBJ1-2; D uncertain. The input for sequencing was cultured PBMCs, taken from culture after CMV antigen stimulation. CDR3 DNA sequence: TGTGCCAGCAGACCGTCCCGACCGGATGGCTACACCTTC. Protein product: CASRPSRPDGYTF.